A single sample is the source of the 4 T cell receptor beta chains below, sequenced in a study of blood T cell repertoires in COVID-19. Measured with immunoSEQ multiplex PCR; TCRdb has only the in-frame clones, and not every one. Of about 240,000 clones in the sample, approximately 85% were seen once. The sample comprised peripheral blood. The source of these receptors is a woman in her twenties or thirties with acute or convalescent COVID-19.

The count of this clone is one. This chain links TRBV30 with TRBJ2-3, with 15 bases fitting TRBD2. Unmatched junction bases numbered 12, after V lost 3 bases and J lost 11 bases. The CDR3 spans 16 residues. Germline-derived CDR1 and CDR2 are GTSNPN and SVGIG (reference sequence). The DNA for the CDR3 is TGTGCCTGGAGAACAAGGACTAGCGGGAGGGCCGGGGGGCAGTATTTT. This encodes CAWRTRTSGRAGGQYF.

The V and J genes are TRBV15 and TRBJ2-1, with D possibly being TRBD1 (5 bases). V dropped 2 bases and J dropped 6 bases, with 26 bases sitting between them. The CDR3 has 19 residues. Germline V gene lookup returns CDR1 LNHNV and CDR2 YYDKDF (reference sequence). For the CDR3, the DNA is TGTGCCACCAGCAGATGGGGCGAAGGTAAAGGGTCTGACGGCAATGAGCAGTTCTTC. This sequence encodes CATSRWGEGKGSDGNEQFF.

CDR3: CAWSQLGDPSGRPQHF. As DNA, the CDR3 is TGTGCCTGGAGTCAGCTTGGGGACCCCTCCGGGAGGCCCCAGCATTTT. The chain links TRBV30 to TRBJ1-5, with D possibly being TRBD1 (5 bases). This CDR3 contains 16 residues. The germline V gene has CDR1 GTSNPN and CDR2 SVGIG (reference sequence). The germline V and J ends were trimmed by 2 bases and 9 bases, with 23 bases remaining between them.

This sequence joins TRBV3-1 (or the pseudogene TRBV3-2) and TRBJ2-5; D not certain. CDR1 and CDR2 from the germline V gene are LGHDT and YNNKEL (reference sequence). CDR3 length equals 14 residues. V was pared by 1 base and J by 5 bases, with 11 bases between. CDR3 DNA sequence: TGTGCCAGCAGCCAAGGGCGGCGTACGGAGACCCAGTACTTC. Its translation: CASSQGRRTETQYF.